This TCR beta chain derives from a study of early T cells in non-severe SARS-CoV-2 infection. This clonotype turned up a few times. CDR1 is LGHDT, CDR2 YNNKEL, per germline (reference sequence). There are 16 residues in the CDR3. J was trimmed by 1 base and V by 4 bases; bases with no gene match: 4. MiXCR, applied by TCRdb to the 5' RACE reads, yields one record per CDR3 protein. The table has 70,000 to 95,000 distinct CDR3 sequences, 14% seen once. J is TRBJ2-3 and V is TRBV3-1, with 11 nucleotides matching TRBD2. The specimen was whole blood. This TCR was recovered from an adult who was a healthcare worker with PCR-confirmed SARS-CoV-2 infection or an uninfected control (not recorded which). The CDR3 loop reads CASSPELAGGTDTQYF. CDR3 nucleotide sequence: TGTGCCAGCAGCCCCGAACTAGCGGGGGGCACAGATACGCAGTATTTT.